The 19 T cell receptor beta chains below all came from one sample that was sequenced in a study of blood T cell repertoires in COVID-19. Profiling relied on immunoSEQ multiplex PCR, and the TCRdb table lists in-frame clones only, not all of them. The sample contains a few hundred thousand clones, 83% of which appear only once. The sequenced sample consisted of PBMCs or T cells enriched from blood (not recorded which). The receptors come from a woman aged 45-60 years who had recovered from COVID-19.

CDR3 nucleotides: TGTGCCAGCAGCCCGGGACTAGCGGGAGGGCCTTCCGAGCAGTACTTC. Its protein is CASSPGLAGGPSEQYF. The chain joins TRBV9 to TRBJ2-7; 16 nucleotides agree with TRBD2. The CDR3 is 16 residues long. J gave up 6 bases and V 4 bases, and 7 bases lay outside the gene matches. The germline gives CDR1 SGDLS, CDR2 YYNGEE.

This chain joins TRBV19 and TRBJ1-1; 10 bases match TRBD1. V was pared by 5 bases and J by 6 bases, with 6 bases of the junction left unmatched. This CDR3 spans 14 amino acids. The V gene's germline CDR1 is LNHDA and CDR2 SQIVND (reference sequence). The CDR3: CASSPRQGAAEAFF. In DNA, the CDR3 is TGTGCCAGTAGTCCAAGACAGGGGGCCGCTGAAGCTTTCTTT.

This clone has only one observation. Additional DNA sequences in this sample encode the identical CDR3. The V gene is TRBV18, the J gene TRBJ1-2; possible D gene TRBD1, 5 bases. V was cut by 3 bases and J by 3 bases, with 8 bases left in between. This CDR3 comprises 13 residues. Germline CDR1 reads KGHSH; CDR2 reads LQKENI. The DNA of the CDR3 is TGTGCCAGCTCACCTTCGACAGACTATGGCTACACCTTC. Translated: CASSPSTDYGYTF.

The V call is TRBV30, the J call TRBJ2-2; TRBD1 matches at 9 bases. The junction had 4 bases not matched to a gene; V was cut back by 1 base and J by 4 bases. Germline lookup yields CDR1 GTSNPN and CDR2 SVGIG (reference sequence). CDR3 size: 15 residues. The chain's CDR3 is CAWSARDRVTGELFF. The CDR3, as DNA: TGTGCCTGGAGTGCCCGGGACAGGGTCACCGGGGAGCTGTTTTTT.

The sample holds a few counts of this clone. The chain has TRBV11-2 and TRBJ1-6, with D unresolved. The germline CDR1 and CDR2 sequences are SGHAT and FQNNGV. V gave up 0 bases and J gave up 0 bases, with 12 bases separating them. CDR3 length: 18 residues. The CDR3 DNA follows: TGTGCCAGCAGCTTAGATAGTGCGGGGAGCTCCTATAATTCACCCCTCCACTTT. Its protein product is CASSLDSAGSSYNSPLHF. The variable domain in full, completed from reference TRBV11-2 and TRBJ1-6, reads EAGVAQSPRYKIIEKRQSVAFWCNPISGHATLYWYQQILGQGPKLLIQFQNNGVVDDSQLPKDRFSAERLKGVDSTLKIQPAKLEDSAVYLCASSLDSAGSSYNSPLHFGNGTRLTVT.

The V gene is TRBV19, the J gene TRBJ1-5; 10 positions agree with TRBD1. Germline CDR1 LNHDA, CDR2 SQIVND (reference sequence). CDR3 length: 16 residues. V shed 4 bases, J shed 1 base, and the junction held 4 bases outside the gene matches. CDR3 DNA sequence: TGTGCCAGTAGTACCGGGACAGGGGCCAGCAATCAGCCCCAGCATTTT. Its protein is CASSTGTGASNQPQHF.

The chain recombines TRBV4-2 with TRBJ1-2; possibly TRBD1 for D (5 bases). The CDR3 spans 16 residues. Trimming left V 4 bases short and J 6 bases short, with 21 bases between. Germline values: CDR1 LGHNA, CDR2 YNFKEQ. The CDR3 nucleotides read TGTGCCAGCAGCCGCGGCGGACGTACGGGGGAAGATGGCTACACCTTC. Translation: CASSRGGRTGEDGYTF.

The CDR3 loop reads CASSVSPGQGIVEQYF. The CDR3 DNA reads TGTGCCAGCAGTGTCTCTCCGGGACAGGGAATCGTCGAGCAGTACTTC. The chain joins TRBV6-4 to TRBJ2-7, with 9 nucleotides matching TRBD1. Germline CDR1 is MRHNA and CDR2 is SNTAGT. V lost 4 bases to trimming and J lost 6 bases; unmatched junction nucleotides: 13. The CDR3 is 16 amino acids.

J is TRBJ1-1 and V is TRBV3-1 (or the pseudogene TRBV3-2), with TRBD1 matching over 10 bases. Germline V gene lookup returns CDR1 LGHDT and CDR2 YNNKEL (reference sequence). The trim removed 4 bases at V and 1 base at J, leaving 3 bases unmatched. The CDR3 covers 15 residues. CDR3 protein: CASSPWTGGNTEAFF. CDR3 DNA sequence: TGTGCCAGCAGCCCCTGGACAGGGGGGAACACTGAAGCTTTCTTT.

The CDR3 DNA reads TGTGCCAGCAGCCAAGATGAAGCGCACGAGCAGTACTTC. Protein sequence: CASSQDEAHEQYF. The rearrangement uses TRBV3-1 (or the pseudogene TRBV3-2) and TRBJ2-7; D remains unclear. Germline V CDR1 and CDR2: LGHDT, YNNKEL (reference sequence). This CDR3 comprises 13 residues. V dropped 0 bases and J dropped 5 bases, with 8 bases sitting between them.

The CDR3 sequence: CASSFGTGVTGELFF. The CDR3 DNA reads TGCGCCAGCAGCTTTGGGACAGGGGTCACCGGGGAGCTGTTTTTT. J is TRBJ2-2 and V is TRBV5-1; 10 nucleotides match TRBD1. The CDR3 sequence is 15 residues long. Germline CDR1 reads SGHRS; CDR2 reads YFSETQ. Trimming took 2 bases from V and 4 from J; bases not matched to a gene: 2.

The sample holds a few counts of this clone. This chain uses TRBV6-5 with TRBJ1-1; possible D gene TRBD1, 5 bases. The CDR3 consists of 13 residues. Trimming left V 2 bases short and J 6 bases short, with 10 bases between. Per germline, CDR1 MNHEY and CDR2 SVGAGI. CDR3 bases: TGTGCCAGCAGTTACCGAGGAGGGGCTGAAGCTTTCTTT. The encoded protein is CASSYRGGAEAFF.

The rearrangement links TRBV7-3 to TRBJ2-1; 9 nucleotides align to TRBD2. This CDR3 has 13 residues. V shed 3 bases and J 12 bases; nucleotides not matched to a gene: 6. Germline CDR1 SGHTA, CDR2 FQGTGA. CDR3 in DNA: TGTGCCAGCAGCTTGTTAGCGGGGGTTGGGCAGTTCTTC. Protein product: CASSLLAGVGQFF.

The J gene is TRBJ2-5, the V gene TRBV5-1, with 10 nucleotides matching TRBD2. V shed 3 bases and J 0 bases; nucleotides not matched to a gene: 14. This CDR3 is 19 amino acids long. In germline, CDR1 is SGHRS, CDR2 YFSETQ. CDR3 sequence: CASSSQGLAAQTYQETQYF. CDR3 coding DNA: TGCGCCAGCAGCTCCCAAGGACTAGCGGCCCAAACGTACCAAGAGACCCAGTACTTC.

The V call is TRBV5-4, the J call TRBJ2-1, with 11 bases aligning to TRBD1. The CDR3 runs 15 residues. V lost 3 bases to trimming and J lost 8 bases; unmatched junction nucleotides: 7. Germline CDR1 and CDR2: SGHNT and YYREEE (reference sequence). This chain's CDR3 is CASSWPGTGGHEQFF. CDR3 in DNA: TGTGCCAGCAGCTGGCCCGGGACAGGGGGACATGAGCAGTTCTTC.

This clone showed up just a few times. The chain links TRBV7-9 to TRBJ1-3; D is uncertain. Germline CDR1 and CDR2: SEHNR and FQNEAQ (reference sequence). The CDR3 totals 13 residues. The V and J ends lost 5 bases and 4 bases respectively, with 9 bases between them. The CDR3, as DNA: TGTGCCAGCAGCACCCTAAACGGAAACACCATATATTTT. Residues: CASSTLNGNTIYF.

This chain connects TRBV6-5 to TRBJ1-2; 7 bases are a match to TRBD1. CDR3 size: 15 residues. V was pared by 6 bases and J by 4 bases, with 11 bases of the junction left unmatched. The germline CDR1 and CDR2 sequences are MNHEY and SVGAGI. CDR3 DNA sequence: TGTGCCAGCAGCTTAACCTGGGACAGCCTCTATGGCTACACCTTC. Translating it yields CASSLTWDSLYGYTF.

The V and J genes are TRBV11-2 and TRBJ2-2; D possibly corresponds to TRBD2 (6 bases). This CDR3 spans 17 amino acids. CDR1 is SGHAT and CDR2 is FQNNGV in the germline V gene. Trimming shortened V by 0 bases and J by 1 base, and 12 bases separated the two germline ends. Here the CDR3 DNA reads TGTGCCAGCAGCTTAGATTTTGCGGGGAGGAACACCGGGGAGCTGTTTTTT. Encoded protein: CASSLDFAGRNTGELFF.

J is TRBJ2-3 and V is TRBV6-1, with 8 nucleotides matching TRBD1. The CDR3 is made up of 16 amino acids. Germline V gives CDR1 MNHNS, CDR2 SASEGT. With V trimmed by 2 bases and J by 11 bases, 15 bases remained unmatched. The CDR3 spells CASSENGQGTLGGQYF. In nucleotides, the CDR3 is TGTGCCAGCAGTGAAAACGGACAGGGAACCTTGGGCGGGCAGTATTTT.